This TCR beta chain is drawn from a study of PD-1 blockade in classical Hodgkin lymphoma. Study results and caveats: It was reported that newly diagnosed patients had less baseline TCR diversity than healthy donors. The diversity seen at baseline in complete responders resembled that of newly diagnosed patients.

Time point of the sample: cycle 4 day 1 (C4D1), after more than five weeks of nivolumab. There was relapse after autologous stem cell transplantation in every patient, and there was variation in brentuximab vedotin exposure. As for this clone: Antigen unknown.

Data came from immunoSEQ multiplex PCR; TCRdb stores just in-frame clones and leaves some out. The sample includes 100,000 or so clones, about 92% of them seen just once. CDR3 length: 15 residues. The ends lost 2 bases at V and 3 bases at J; junction bases unmatched: 4. Germline V gene lookup returns CDR1 MNHNY and CDR2 SVGAGI (reference sequence). Source: peripheral blood mononuclear cells (PBMCs), taken before the fourth cycle of nivolumab. This receptor was obtained from a human donor with classical Hodgkin lymphoma. The rearrangement uses TRBV6-6 and TRBJ2-3; TRBD2 matches 8 bases. CDR3 sequence (DNA): TGTGCCAGCAGTTACCTAGCGGGTGTTACAGATACGCAGTATTTT. Its protein product is CASSYLAGVTDTQYF.